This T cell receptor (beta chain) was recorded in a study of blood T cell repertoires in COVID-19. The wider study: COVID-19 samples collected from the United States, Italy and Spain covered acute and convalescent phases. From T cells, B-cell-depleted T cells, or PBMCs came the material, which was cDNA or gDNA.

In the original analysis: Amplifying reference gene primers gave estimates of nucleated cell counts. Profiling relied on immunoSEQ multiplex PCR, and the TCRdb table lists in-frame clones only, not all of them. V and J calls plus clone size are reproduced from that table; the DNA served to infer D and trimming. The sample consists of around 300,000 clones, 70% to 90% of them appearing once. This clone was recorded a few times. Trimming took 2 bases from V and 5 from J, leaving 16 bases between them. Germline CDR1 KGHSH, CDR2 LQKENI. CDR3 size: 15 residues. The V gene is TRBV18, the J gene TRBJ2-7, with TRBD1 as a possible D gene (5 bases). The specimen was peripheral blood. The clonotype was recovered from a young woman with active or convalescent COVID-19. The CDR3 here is CASSPYIGESDEQYF. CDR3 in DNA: TGTGCCAGCTCACCATATATAGGGGAAAGCGACGAGCAGTACTTC.